The 2 T cell receptor beta chains below come from one sample, sequenced in a study of a mutant IDH1 vaccine in newly diagnosed glioma. The time point: baseline, week 1 (first vaccination visit). The treatment denotes: pre-vaccination baseline after standard-of-care therapy. Sequenced by immunoSEQ multiplex PCR; TCRdb stores in-frame clones only, minus some. The profile shows around 87,000 clones, 83% of them singletons. The sample consisted of PBMCs, taken from a glioma patient treated with radiotherapy, temozolomide or both. These receptors all stem from a woman in her forties or fifties with glioma.

This clone was detected only a few times. The chain joins TRBV20-1 to TRBJ1-1; weak D call: TRBD1 (5 bases). V was pared by 8 bases and J by 5 bases, with 12 bases between. In germline, CDR1 is DFQATT, CDR2 SNEGSKA (reference sequence). The CDR3 is 11 residues long. As DNA, the CDR3 is TGCAGTTTCAGGGCGGGAACTGAAGCTTTCTTT. Its translation is CSFRAGTEAFF.

This rearrangement joins TRBV18 to TRBJ1-2; possibly TRBD1 for D (5 bases). This CDR3 is built from 14 residues. V was pared by 1 base and J by 7 bases, with 13 bases between. Germline CDR1 reads KGHSH; CDR2 reads LQKENI. CDR3 in amino acids: CASSPQAGRVGYTF. CDR3 nucleotide sequence: TGTGCCAGCTCACCACAGGCAGGGAGGGTTGGCTACACCTTC.